This entry lists 6 T cell receptor beta chains sequenced from one sample in a study of cytomegalovirus exposure and HLA in healthy donors. In the PCR, 60 Vbeta and 13 Jbeta primers were used. Method: immunoSEQ multiplex PCR; TCRdb's copy keeps in-frame clones and lacks some. The sample includes about 100,000 clones, about 75% of them seen just once. Material: PBMCs. The receptors were sampled from a man aged 35-49 years in good health and CMV-seropositive.

The chain links TRBV28 to TRBJ1-4, with D uncertain. Trimming took 7 bases from V and 3 from J, leaving 18 bases between them. Germline V CDR1 and CDR2: MDHEN, SYDVKM. The CDR3 length is 16 residues. CDR3 DNA sequence: TGTGCCAGCATCAAGGCTAGAATTCAGCCTAATGAAAAACTGTTTTTT. Amino acid sequence: CASIKARIQPNEKLFF.

J is TRBJ2-3 and V is TRBV6-6; 10 bases are shared with TRBD2. V trimming: 6 bases; J trimming: 1 base; junction bases outside the gene matches: 4. The germline CDR1 and CDR2 sequences are MNHNY and SVGAGI (reference sequence). CDR3 length: 15 amino acids. The CDR3 here is CASRLAGEGTDTQYF. The DNA of the CDR3 is TGTGCCAGCAGGCTAGCGGGGGAGGGCACAGATACGCAGTATTTT.

The chain uses TRBV10-2 and TRBJ2-1, with TRBD2 as a possible D gene (6 bases). CDR3 length: 12 residues. V was trimmed by 8 bases and J by 5 bases, leaving 10 bases between them. Germline assignment: CDR1 WSHSY and CDR2 SAAADI. CDR3 protein: CASGGNHNEQFF. CDR3 DNA sequence: TGCGCCAGCGGGGGGAACCACAATGAGCAGTTCTTC.

This clone has a single count. This chain joins TRBV30 and TRBJ1-2, with 7 bases aligning to TRBD1. Germline CDR1 and CDR2: GTSNPN and SVGIG (reference sequence). This CDR3 has 19 residues. After removal of 2 bases from V and 4 bases from J, the junction contained 22 bases not matched to a gene. Written as DNA, the CDR3 is TGTGCCTGGAGTCCGCCAGGGGGTGGGGAAGAGGGGTTAGGCTATGGCTACACCTTC. Its translation: CAWSPPGGGEEGLGYGYTF. Together with reference TRBV30 and TRBJ1-2, the CDR3 gives the full variable domain: SQTIHQWPATLVQPVGSPLSLECTVEGTSNPNLYWYRQAAGRGLQLLFYSVGIGQISSEVPQNLSASRPQDRQFILSSKKLLLSDSGFYLCAWSPPGGGEEGLGYGYTFGSGTRLTVV.

The V call is TRBV27, the J call TRBJ2-5, with 8 bases identical to TRBD2. The J call is uncertain, as TRBJ2-7 better fits the DNA end. Germline lookup yields CDR1 MNHEY and CDR2 SMNVEV (reference sequence). This CDR3 comprises 16 residues. In DNA, the CDR3 is TGTGCCAGCAGTTTAAAGTTTCCGGGAGGGACCTACGAGCAGTACTTC. Translated, it gives CASSLKFPGGTYEQYF.

This chain joins TRBV7-9 and TRBJ1-2; 10 nucleotides line up with TRBD1. Germline V lookup: CDR1 SEHNR, CDR2 FQNEAQ (reference sequence). This CDR3 spans 12 amino acids. The V gene end was trimmed by 9 bases and the J gene end by 10 bases; junction bases not matched to a gene: 8. Here the CDR3 reads CASTDRGLDYTF. The CDR3 bases are TGTGCCAGTACTGACAGGGGGCTAGACTACACCTTC.